This record concerns one T cell receptor beta chain sequence. The primer mix had 60 Vbeta and 13 Jbeta primers. Only in-frame clones appear in the TCRdb table, and some are missing; sequencing was by immunoSEQ multiplex PCR. The data show roughly 110,000 clones, with about 70% seen just once and under 7.5% held by the top ten. This sample stems from a study of cytomegalovirus exposure and HLA in healthy donors. Unrecorded immune exposure was likely among donors, who were nominally healthy when sampled. This receptor was taken from a woman in her 50s in good health and CMV-seropositive. The sequenced sample was PBMCs.

The CDR3 nucleotides are TGTGCCAGCTCACCACAAATACGGGTGGACACTGAAGCTTTCTTT. Translation gives CASSPQIRVDTEAFF. V gene TRBV18 combines with J gene TRBJ1-1; D uncertain. The V and J ends lost 1 base and 3 bases respectively, with 12 bases between them. The CDR3 sequence is 15 residues long. The germline CDR1 and CDR2 sequences are KGHSH and LQKENI.